The rows below give T cell receptor beta chains drawn from one sample of a study of blood T cells in healthy people across ages. TCRdb reanalysed the 5' RACE reads using MiXCR and keeps one entry per CDR3 protein. The data show 1.6 million or so distinct CDR3 sequences, with almost 35% seen just once and roughly 12% held by the top ten. Input material: blood. The receptors were gathered from a woman aged 30 to 39 in good health. Each CDR3 is given with its conserved first and last residue. The order of the fields is V gene, J gene, clone size, D gene, CDR3 length, CDR3 protein, CDR3 DNA. The D gene is left open where the match is weak. Clone sizes are given selectively: once, few, many, or a class where the clone is expanded.

TRBV2	TRBJ1-2	NA	NA	16	CASSESGPDNGYGYTF	TGTGCCAGCAGTGAGAGCGGGCCGGACAACGGGTATGGCTACACCTTC
TRBV20-1	TRBJ1-2	few	TRBD1	13	CSARDRSSYGYTF	TGCAGTGCACGGGACAGGAGTTCGTATGGCTACACCTTC
TRBV11-2	TRBJ2-5	NA	NA	15	CASSWGGGAAETQYF	TGTGCCAGCAGCTGGGGGGGCGGGGCCGCAGAGACCCAGTACTTC
TRBV18	TRBJ2-1	NA	TRBD2	16	CASSPRTSGNYNEQFF	TGTGCCAGCTCACCTCGGACTAGCGGGAACTACAATGAGCAGTTCTTC
TRBV7-2	TRBJ2-7	NA	NA	15	CASSLNLERTYEQYF	TGTGCCAGCAGCTTAAATTTAGAGAGAACCTACGAGCAGTACTTC
TRBV6-5	TRBJ1-6	NA	NA	19	CASSYSGQGPSSYNSPLHF	TGTGCCAGCAGTTACTCTGGTCAGGGCCCGAGCTCCTATAATTCACCCCTCCACTTT
TRBV6-1	TRBJ1-2	few	NA	14	CASSEDPGGYGYTF	TGTGCCAGCAGTGAAGACCCCGGGGGCTATGGCTACACCTTC
TRBV6-2/TRBV6-3	TRBJ2-7	NA	TRBD1	15	CASSRGQAHSYEQYF	TGTGCCAGCAGTCGGGGACAGGCGCACTCCTACGAGCAGTACTTC
TRBV7-2	TRBJ2-5	NA	NA	15	CASSPLGRVQETQYF	TGTGCCAGCAGCCCTCTCGGTAGAGTACAAGAGACCCAGTACTTC
TRBV2	TRBJ2-7	NA	NA	15	CASSLNRDTSYEQYF	TGTGCCAGCAGTCTTAACCGGGACACTTCCTACGAGCAGTACTTC
TRBV6-1	TRBJ1-2	once	NA	15	CASSENSGANYGYTF	TGTGCCAGCAGTGAAAACAGCGGCGCTAACTATGGCTACACCTTC
TRBV5-1	TRBJ1-6	NA	NA	15	CASSSAEGQPSPLHF	TGCGCCAGCAGCTCCGCCGAGGGACAACCTTCACCCCTCCACTTT
TRBV30	TRBJ1-1	NA	NA	13	CAWSTLRGTEAFF	TGTGCCTGGAGTACCTTAAGGGGCACTGAAGCTTTCTTT
TRBV27	TRBJ2-7	few	NA	14	CASSSTLFPYEQYF	TGTGCCAGCAGTTCCACACTATTCCCCTACGAGCAGTACTTC
TRBV28	TRBJ1-2	NA	NA	12	CAGRIINYGYTF	TGTGCCGGCCGGATAATTAACTATGGCTACACCTTC
TRBV4-1	TRBJ2-7	NA	NA	17	CASSQEAGRVSSYEQYF	TGCGCCAGCAGCCAAGAAGCTGGCAGGGTATCTTCCTACGAGCAGTACTTC
TRBV7-6	TRBJ1-2	NA	NA	15	CASSPGTTNFYGYTF	TGTGCCAGCAGCCCTGGGACAACCAATTTTTATGGCTACACCTTC
TRBV28	TRBJ1-2	NA	NA	13	CASSPRVNEGYTF	TGTGCCAGCAGCCCCAGGGTAAATGAGGGCTACACCTTC
TRBV6-2/TRBV6-3	TRBJ2-1	NA	NA	15	CASSYSAGVYNEQFF	TGTGCCAGCAGTTACTCGGCAGGGGTGTACAATGAGCAGTTCTTC
TRBV4-2	TRBJ2-6	NA	NA	17	CASSLTTGTSGANVLTF	TGTGCCAGCAGCTTAACCACAGGGACCTCTGGGGCCAACGTCCTGACTTTC
TRBV27	TRBJ2-7	NA	TRBD2	15	CASTPSGGAPNEQYF	TGTGCCAGCACCCCTAGCGGGGGGGCCCCCAACGAGCAGTACTTC
TRBV12-3/TRBV12-4	TRBJ1-5	many	NA	15	CASSLEGHSNQPQHF	TGTGCCAGCAGCTTGGAGGGACACTCCAATCAGCCCCAGCATTTT
TRBV4-1	TRBJ2-6	NA	NA	16	CTSSQVGGSGANVRTF	TGCACCAGCAGCCAAGTTGGGGGTTCCGGGGCCAACGTCCGGACTTTC
TRBV24-1	TRBJ2-1	NA	NA	15	CATSEGDSSYNEQFF	TGTGCCACCAGTGAGGGTGATAGCTCCTACAATGAGCAGTTCTTC
TRBV10-3	TRBJ2-7	few	NA	11	CAIGEGGEQYF	TGTGCCATCGGCGAGGGCGGCGAGCAGTACTTC
TRBV20-1	TRBJ1-1	NA	NA	16	CSADPGSERPNTEAFF	TGCAGTGCTGATCCCGGATCTGAACGGCCGAACACTGAAGCTTTCTTT
TRBV3-1	TRBJ1-2	NA	NA	13	CASSQASSYDYTF	TGTGCCAGCAGCCAAGCGTCATCTTATGACTACACCTTC
TRBV27	TRBJ1-1	few	NA	14	CASNSSTMNTEAFF	TGTGCCAGCAACTCTAGCACTATGAACACTGAAGCTTTCTTT
TRBV9	TRBJ2-3	NA	NA	13	CAGSEIYADTQYF	TGTGCCGGCAGCGAGATCTACGCAGATACGCAGTATTTT
TRBV20-1	TRBJ2-3	NA	TRBD2	16	CSAKILTSGRGDTQYF	TGCAGTGCTAAGATCCTAACTAGCGGGAGAGGAGATACGCAGTATTTT
TRBV20-1	TRBJ2-1	NA	TRBD2	16	CSASPYSSGTYNEQFF	TGCAGTGCTAGCCCTTATTCTAGCGGGACTTACAATGAGCAGTTCTTC
TRBV7-9	TRBJ1-1	NA	NA	16	CASSLYGGQRRAEAFF	TGTGCCAGCAGCTTATACGGAGGGCAGCGACGGGCTGAAGCTTTCTTT
TRBV20-1	TRBJ2-5	NA	NA	12	CSASETQETQYF	TGCAGTGCTAGCGAGACCCAAGAGACCCAGTACTTC
TRBV13	TRBJ2-3	many	NA	13	CASSLAGLDTQYF	TGTGCCAGCAGCTTAGCGGGCTTGGATACGCAGTATTTT
TRBV27	TRBJ2-7	few	NA	16	CASSLSRGTKTYEQYF	TGTGCCAGCAGTTTATCGAGAGGGACAAAAACTTACGAGCAGTACTTC